A few counts support the clone carrying this T cell receptor beta chain. As yet, its antigen is unknown. This specimen comes from a study of somatic mutations in cytotoxic T cells in rheumatoid arthritis. Study-wide results and caveats: The study found CD8+ clonality increased with age in rheumatoid arthritis patients, not healthy controls.

The CDR3 runs 15 residues. The germline V and J ends were trimmed by 1 base and 4 bases, with 11 bases remaining between them. Germline CDR1 is LNHNV and CDR2 is YYDKDF (reference sequence). Generated by immunoSEQ multiplex PCR, the TCRdb table keeps only in-frame clones and is missing some. The sample has roughly 23,000 clones; around 75% are singletons. This sequence originates from an adult with rheumatoid arthritis. The chain joins TRBV15 to TRBJ1-5; TRBD1 is a possible D gene (5 bases). Sequenced sample: CD8+ T cells sorted from blood. The DNA of the CDR3 is TGTGCCACCAGCAGAGCCAGGGTCGGGAATCAGCCCCAGCATTTT. It is translated as CATSRARVGNQPQHF.